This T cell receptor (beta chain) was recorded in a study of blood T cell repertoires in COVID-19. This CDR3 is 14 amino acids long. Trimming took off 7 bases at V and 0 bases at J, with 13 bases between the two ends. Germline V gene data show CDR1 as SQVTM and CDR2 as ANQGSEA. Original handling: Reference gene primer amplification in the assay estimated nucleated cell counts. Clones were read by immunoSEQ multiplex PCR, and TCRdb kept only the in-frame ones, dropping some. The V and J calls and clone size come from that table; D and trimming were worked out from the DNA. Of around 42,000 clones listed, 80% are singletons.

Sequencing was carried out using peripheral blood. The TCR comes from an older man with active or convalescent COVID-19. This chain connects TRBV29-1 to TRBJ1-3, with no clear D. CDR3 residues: CSAKGGSSGNTIYF. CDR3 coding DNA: TGCAGCGCCAAGGGTGGGAGCTCTGGAAACACCATATATTTT.